This entry lists 32 T cell receptor beta chains sequenced from one sample in a study of high-grade serous ovarian cancer treatment subgroups. The tumor samples were collected prior to definitive surgery or chemotherapy. TCRdb's copy holds only in-frame clones and misses some; the assay was immunoSEQ multiplex PCR. The table includes about 2,800 clones, 82% detected once. Sequenced sample: tumor tissue. These receptors all come from a human donor with high-grade serous ovarian cancer.

The rearrangement joins TRBV6-5 to TRBJ2-3; a possible D gene is TRBD1 (6 bases). This CDR3 has 15 residues. V lost 0 bases and J 2 bases, leaving 9 bases between the germline ends. Per germline, CDR1 MNHEY and CDR2 SVGAGI. The chain's CDR3 is CASSYSGQVTDTQYF. CDR3 coding DNA: TGTGCCAGCAGTTACTCGGGACAAGTCACAGATACGCAGTATTTT.

This sequence joins TRBV27 and TRBJ2-3; D gene unclear. V was pared by 2 bases and J by 3 bases, with 9 bases between. Germline-derived CDR1 and CDR2 are MNHEY and SMNVEV (reference sequence). The CDR3 runs 14 residues. CDR3 bases: TGTGCCAGCAGTTTAGGCGTCGGGACAGATACGCAGTATTTT. It is translated as CASSLGVGTDTQYF.

The V and J genes are TRBV4-2 and TRBJ2-1; possibly TRBD1 for D (6 bases). The CDR3 consists of 18 residues. Trimming left V 3 bases short and J 5 bases short, with 23 bases between. Germline assignment: CDR1 LGHNA and CDR2 YNFKEQ. The CDR3 bases are TGTGCCAGCAGCCAGCTGGGGGTCGTAGGGGGTCTGAACAATGAGCAGTTCTTC. Translating gives CASSQLGVVGGLNNEQFF.

V is TRBV9 and J is TRBJ2-2; 8 bases match TRBD1. CDR3 size: 17 residues. CDR1 and CDR2 from the germline V gene are SGDLS and YYNGEE. J gave up 4 bases and V 3 bases, and 11 bases lay outside the gene matches. For the CDR3, the DNA is TGTGCCAGCAGCGGAGGATCCCATACAGGGGGCACCGGGGAGCTGTTTTTT. It codes for CASSGGSHTGGTGELFF.

This chain links TRBV5-4 with TRBJ2-7, with a weak D call TRBD2 (6 bases). This CDR3 region has 14 residues. The germline V gene has CDR1 SGHNT and CDR2 YYREEE (reference sequence). Trimming shortened V by 5 bases and J by 4 bases, and 16 bases separated the two germline ends. CDR3 bases: TGTGCCAGCAGGGTGGGGGGTGACGCGTACGAGCAGTACTTC. It codes for CASRVGGDAYEQYF.

The chain employs TRBV2 and TRBJ2-7, with D tentatively TRBD2 (6 bases). CDR1 and CDR2 (germline): SNHLY, FYNNEI. This CDR3 region has 15 residues. V gave up 6 bases and J gave up 2 bases, with 17 bases separating them. The CDR3: CASSQYRDFAYEQYF. Here the CDR3 DNA reads TGTGCCAGCAGCCAATATCGGGACTTCGCCTACGAGCAGTACTTC.

The CDR3 nucleotides are TGCGCCAGCAGCCTGACCTCAGGGGCGGGCGGGGAGCTGTTTTTT. It is translated as CASSLTSGAGGELFF. The rearrangement links TRBV5-1 to TRBJ2-2; possibly TRBD1 for D (6 bases). V was cut by 4 bases and J by 7 bases, with 17 bases left in between. Looked up from germline, CDR1 is SGHRS and CDR2 is YFSETQ. The CDR3 is 15 residues long. The whole variable domain, remainder taken from reference TRBV5-1 and TRBJ2-2, is KAGVTQTPRYLIKTRGQQVTLSCSPISGHRSVSWYQQTPGQGLQFLFEYFSETQRNKGNFPGRFSGRQFSNSRSEMNVSTLELGDSALYLCASSLTSGAGGELFFGEGSRLTVL.

The V gene is TRBV10-1, the J gene TRBJ2-5, with 12 bases fitting TRBD2. This CDR3 contains 15 residues. In germline, CDR1 is WNHNN, CDR2 SYGVQD (reference sequence). V shed 6 bases and J 2 bases; nucleotides not matched to a gene: 4. CDR3 region: CASSLGLAGQETQYF. The CDR3 region has the DNA TGCGCCAGCAGCCTAGGACTAGCGGGGCAAGAGACCCAGTACTTC.

The V gene is TRBV27, the J gene TRBJ2-5, with 11 nucleotides matching TRBD2. The J call may be in error: the DNA end matches TRBJ2-7 better. This CDR3 contains 14 residues. CDR1 MNHEY and CDR2 SMNVEV come from the germline V gene (reference sequence). The CDR3 is CASSRLAGGYEQYF. The CDR3 DNA reads TGTGCCAGCAGTAGGCTAGCGGGAGGCTACGAGCAGTACTTC.

The chain uses TRBV5-4 and TRBJ2-1, with D maybe TRBD2 (5 bases). In germline, CDR1 is SGHNT, CDR2 YYREEE (reference sequence). The V and J ends lost 4 bases and 6 bases respectively, with 11 bases between them. The CDR3 runs to 13 residues. CDR3 in amino acids: CASSAGLSNEQFF. Here the CDR3 DNA reads TGTGCCAGCAGCGCTGGACTGTCCAATGAGCAGTTCTTC.

This rearrangement joins TRBV5-8 to TRBJ1-4; D is uncertain. Germline V gene lookup returns CDR1 SGHTS and CDR2 YDEGEE. Deletions cut 3 bases from V and 4 bases from J, with 13 bases between. CDR3 size: 15 residues. In DNA form, the CDR3 reads TGTGCCAGCAGCTCTGGAAGGCGGCTTAATGAAAAACTGTTTTTT. It translates to CASSSGRRLNEKLFF.

The chain combines TRBV11-2 with TRBJ2-1, with TRBD2 matching over 11 bases. The trim removed 5 bases at V and 15 bases at J, leaving 6 bases unmatched. CDR1 and CDR2 (germline): SGHAT, FQNNGV. This CDR3 is built from 12 residues. The CDR3 region has the DNA TGTGCCAGCAGCCCAATAGCGGGAGGGTTGTTCTTC. Translation: CASSPIAGGLFF.

This rearrangement joins TRBV11-2 to TRBJ2-3; TRBD2 agrees at 8 bases. Trimming removed 2 bases from V and 0 bases from J; junction bases left unmatched: 4. The CDR3 has 16 residues. The germline V gene has CDR1 SGHAT and CDR2 FQNNGV. CDR3 sequence reads: CASSLSSGLSTDTQYF. In DNA, the CDR3 is TGTGCCAGCAGCTTATCTAGCGGGTTGAGCACAGATACGCAGTATTTT.

This chain links TRBV11-3 with TRBJ1-5; 8 bases are shared with TRBD1. J was trimmed by 5 bases and V by 2 bases; bases with no gene match: 8. There are 16 residues in the CDR3. CDR1 is SGHNT, CDR2 YENEEA, per germline. The CDR3 region is CASSLFGRGQDQPQHF. The CDR3 coding sequence is TGTGCCAGCAGCTTATTTGGCAGGGGGCAGGATCAGCCCCAGCATTTT.

The rearrangement joins TRBV27 to TRBJ2-2; possible D gene TRBD1, 5 bases. The CDR3 loop spans 14 amino acids. Per germline, CDR1 MNHEY and CDR2 SMNVEV (reference sequence). V was clipped by 1 base and J by 3 bases, with 6 bases between them. DNA of the CDR3: TGTGCCAGCAGTTTATTGACAGACACCGGGGAGCTGTTTTTT. Encoded protein: CASSLLTDTGELFF.

This clone has more than one count but fewer than ten. This chain uses TRBV10-2 with TRBJ1-2, with a weak D call TRBD1 (5 bases). Germline CDR1 is WSHSY and CDR2 is SAAADI. CDR3 length: 13 residues. The V gene lost 3 bases and the J gene lost 6 bases, with 11 bases spanning the gap. The CDR3 region is CASSDRDGDGYTF. CDR3 DNA sequence: TGCGCCAGCAGTGATAGGGACGGGGATGGCTACACCTTC.

The chain links TRBV9 to TRBJ2-2, with 14 bases that match TRBD2. After removal of 3 bases from V and 16 bases from J, the junction contained 5 bases not matched to a gene. The germline V gene encodes CDR1 SGDLS and CDR2 YYNGEE. The CDR3 runs 13 residues. The CDR3: CASSAGLAGVRFF. As DNA, the CDR3 is TGTGCCAGCAGCGCGGGACTAGCGGGAGTCCGGTTTTTT.

The rearrangement links TRBV11-2 to TRBJ2-3, with no clear D. Trimming stripped 5 bases from V and 0 bases from J, with 3 bases between. Germline assignment: CDR1 SGHAT and CDR2 FQNNGV. There are 12 residues in the CDR3. This chain's CDR3 is CASSQSTDTQYF. CDR3 coding DNA: TGTGCCAGCAGCCAGAGCACAGATACGCAGTATTTT.

The V gene is TRBV6-4, the J gene TRBJ2-2; TRBD2 matches at 8 bases. This CDR3 has 15 amino acids. The germline V gene encodes CDR1 MRHNA and CDR2 SNTAGT. Trimming at V came to 2 bases and at J to 1 base, leaving 0 bases not matched to a gene. This CDR3 reads CASSDTSGNTGELFF. In nucleotides, the CDR3 is TGTGCCAGCAGTGACACTAGCGGGAACACCGGGGAGCTGTTTTTT.

The J gene is TRBJ1-5, the V gene TRBV6-6, with D unresolved. V was clipped by 2 bases and J by 3 bases, with 5 bases between them. Germline CDR1 MNHNY, CDR2 SVGAGI (reference sequence). The CDR3 is 13 residues long. Written as DNA, the CDR3 is TGTGCCAGCAGTTACCGGGACAATCAGCCCCAGCATTTT. Encoded protein: CASSYRDNQPQHF.

This chain links TRBV5-6 with TRBJ2-1; unclear D gene. The CDR3 consists of 13 residues. Trimming removed 5 bases from V and 3 bases from J, with 9 bases in between. Per germline, CDR1 SGHDT and CDR2 YYEEEE. The CDR3 bases are TGTGCCAGCAGGGGTCCAGGCTACAATGAGCAGTTCTTC. This gives the protein CASRGPGYNEQFF.

The chain couples TRBV13 to TRBJ1-6; D remains ambiguous. CDR1 PRHDT and CDR2 FYEKMQ come from the germline V gene (reference sequence). V was cut by 8 bases and J by 0 bases, with 11 bases left in between. This CDR3 is built from 15 residues. Here the CDR3 DNA reads TGTGCCAGCGGATCCAGGAGCTCCTATAATTCACCCCTCCACTTT. Encoded protein: CASGSRSSYNSPLHF.

In this sample, this clone is large. The chain links TRBV28 to TRBJ1-3; D unresolved. Deletions cut 8 bases from V and 3 bases from J, with 14 bases between. Per the germline V gene, CDR1 is MDHEN and CDR2 is SYDVKM. CDR3 length equals 14 residues. The CDR3 sequence: CASQTLTLGNTIYF. CDR3 DNA: TGTGCCAGCCAGACACTTACTCTTGGAAACACCATATATTTT.

The CDR3 DNA reads TGTGCCAGCAGCTTAGATCATGGGGTTTCCTACGAGCAGTACTTC. Translated, it gives CASSLDHGVSYEQYF. The rearrangement links TRBV11-3 to TRBJ2-7, with D uncertain. V lost 0 bases to trimming and J lost 1 base, with 10 bases between them. The CDR3 length is 15 residues. Germline assignment: CDR1 SGHNT and CDR2 YENEEA.

This clone was picked up one time. The chain recombines TRBV7-6 with TRBJ2-1; 7 bases map to TRBD2. Germline-derived CDR1 and CDR2 are SGHVS and FNYEAQ. Trimming removed 1 base from V and 6 bases from J; junction bases left unmatched: 15. The CDR3 sequence is 18 residues long. This CDR3 reads CASSLVSGGHLVGNEQFF. For the CDR3, the DNA is TGTGCCAGCAGCTTAGTCTCGGGAGGCCACTTGGTTGGCAATGAGCAGTTCTTC.

The chain carries TRBV5-4 and TRBJ2-1; 9 positions match TRBD2. The germline gives CDR1 SGHNT, CDR2 YYREEE (reference sequence). This CDR3 contains 16 residues. J lost 5 bases, V lost 0 bases, and 6 bases had no gene match. The CDR3 sequence: CASSLGVAGDDNEQFF. In DNA, the CDR3 is TGTGCCAGCAGCTTGGGAGTAGCGGGAGACGACAATGAGCAGTTCTTC.

The V and J genes are TRBV28 and TRBJ2-3, with D hard to call. Trimming removed 6 bases at V and 4 bases at J, with 8 bases between. The germline V gene encodes CDR1 MDHEN and CDR2 SYDVKM. The CDR3 has 12 amino acids. This CDR3 is CASRAGSDTQYF. The CDR3 nucleotides are TGTGCCAGCAGGGCCGGGTCAGATACGCAGTATTTT.

The V gene is TRBV19, the J gene TRBJ1-4; tentative D call: TRBD1 (5 bases). V lost 5 bases, J lost 8 bases, and 12 bases lay in between. The CDR3 is 13 amino acids. The germline CDR1 and CDR2 sequences are LNHDA and SQIVND (reference sequence). CDR3 bases: TGTGCCAGTAGTGCGGACAAGTTCGAAAAACTGTTTTTT. Protein sequence: CASSADKFEKLFF.

This chain joins TRBV9 and TRBJ2-1; 8 nucleotides match TRBD2. This CDR3 spans 15 amino acids. The V gene's germline CDR1 is SGDLS and CDR2 YYNGEE. V lost 0 bases to trimming and J lost 6 bases; unmatched junction nucleotides: 5. CDR3 region: CASSVAGGPVNEQFF. CDR3 DNA: TGTGCCAGCAGCGTAGCGGGAGGGCCGGTCAATGAGCAGTTCTTC.

The V gene is TRBV5-1, the J gene TRBJ2-3; no reliable D call. CDR3 length: 16 amino acids. V shed 4 bases and J shed 2 bases, with 17 bases lying between them. Germline values: CDR1 SGHRS, CDR2 YFSETQ. CDR3 in DNA: TGCGCCAGCAGCCTGGGCCGCGGTGGGGACACAGATACGCAGTATTTT. Amino acids: CASSLGRGGDTDTQYF.

The gene calls are TRBV5-4 and TRBJ2-1, with TRBD2 matching 14 bases. The CDR3 loop spans 16 amino acids. Germline V CDR1 and CDR2: SGHNT, YYREEE (reference sequence). The ends lost 4 bases at V and 8 bases at J; junction bases unmatched: 8. The CDR3 coding sequence is TGTGCCAGCAGCGATCGACTAGCGGGAGGGCACGATGAGCAGTTCTTC. Translated, it gives CASSDRLAGGHDEQFF.

This clone came up once. J is TRBJ2-1 and V is TRBV7-9, with D unclear. CDR1 and CDR2 (germline): SEHNR, FQNEAQ (reference sequence). Trimming took off 5 bases at V and 5 bases at J, with 4 bases between the two ends. The CDR3 contains 11 residues. CDR3 nucleotides: TGTGCCAGCAGCCTCAACAATGAGCAGTTCTTC. Encoded protein: CASSLNNEQFF.